The 11 T cell receptor beta chains reported below all come from one sample, sequenced in a study of human versus mouse CDR3 diversity and MHC coevolution. Profiled with immunoSEQ multiplex PCR; TCRdb holds only in-frame clones, not every one. There are around 59,000 clones in the sample; 94% occur only once, and approximately 17% lies in the top ten. The sample comprised naive CD4+ T cells from blood. Stated subset: CD45RO-negative CD62L-positive naive CD4 T cells. The receptors stem from a person in their sixties in good health.

As for this clone: This sample includes further DNA sequences coding for the same CDR3. The rearrangement links TRBV2 to TRBJ1-4; TRBD1 is a possible D gene (6 bases). V was trimmed by 4 bases and J by 5 bases, leaving 8 bases between them. The CDR3 spans 13 residues. CDR1 is SNHLY and CDR2 is FYNNEI in the germline V gene. The CDR3 nucleotides are TGTGCCAGCAGTGGACAGGCCAATGAAAAACTGTTTTTT. Encoded protein: CASSGQANEKLFF. Filled out from reference TRBV2 and TRBJ1-4, the complete variable domain reads EPEVTQTPSHQVTQMGQEVILRCVPISNHLYFYWYRQILGQKVEFLVSFYNNEISEKSEIFDDQFSVERPDGSNFTLKIRSTKLEDSAMYFCASSGQANEKLFFGSGTQLSVL.

The CDR3 sequence: CASSLAVLAGETQYF. The CDR3 nucleotides read TGTGCCAGCAGCTTAGCGGTGCTAGCGGGGGAGACCCAGTACTTC. The chain joins TRBV7-2 to TRBJ2-5, with 9 bases that match TRBD2. Unmatched junction bases numbered 4, after V lost 0 bases and J lost 5 bases. The germline CDR1 and CDR2 sequences are SGHTA and FQGNSA. The CDR3 covers 15 residues.

This CDR3 is CASSLAVFGTGEGYTF. The CDR3, as DNA: TGTGCCAGCAGCTTGGCCGTCTTCGGGACAGGGGAAGGCTACACCTTC. The V call is TRBV5-6, the J call TRBJ1-2; TRBD1 aligns across 10 bases. The CDR3 contains 16 residues. Trimming cost V 0 bases and J 8 bases; bases outside gene matches: 10. CDR1 is SGHDT, CDR2 YYEEEE, per germline. The full variable domain, in which reference TRBV5-6 and TRBJ1-2 provide the parts outside the CDR3, is DAGVTQSPTHLIKTRGQQVTLRCSPKSGHDTVSWYQQALGQGPQFIFQYYEEEERQRGNFPDRFSGHQFPNYSSELNVNALLLGDSALYLCASSLAVFGTGEGYTFGSGTRLTVV.

The J gene is TRBJ2-5, the V gene TRBV7-3, with D maybe TRBD1 (6 bases). V shed 5 bases and J shed 5 bases, with 21 bases lying between them. CDR1 and CDR2 from the germline V gene are SGHTA and FQGTGA. This CDR3 has 16 amino acids. DNA for the CDR3: TGTGCCAGCAGCCCTCAGGGCGGACAGAGTGGGGAGACCCAGTACTTC. Translation: CASSPQGGQSGETQYF.

This rearrangement joins TRBV27 to TRBJ2-7; 11 positions match TRBD2. Germline assignment: CDR1 MNHEY and CDR2 SMNVEV (reference sequence). The V and J ends lost 8 bases and 2 bases, in that order; junction bases with no gene match: 5. This CDR3 has 14 residues. The CDR3 is CASGVAGGPYEQYF. The CDR3 region has the DNA TGTGCCAGCGGAGTAGCGGGAGGGCCCTACGAGCAGTACTTC.

J is TRBJ2-3 and V is TRBV5-1, with 12 bases matching TRBD2. Germline-derived CDR1 and CDR2 are SGHRS and YFSETQ. CDR3 length equals 16 residues. V lost 3 bases and J lost 0; bases outside the gene matches: 2. The CDR3 nucleotides read TGCGCCAGCAGCTGGACTAGCGGGACTAGCACAGATACGCAGTATTTT. It encodes CASSWTSGTSTDTQYF.

The J gene is TRBJ2-2, the V gene TRBV6-1; TRBD2 might be the D (6 bases). The CDR3 has 16 residues. V dropped 4 bases and J dropped 5 bases, with 17 bases sitting between them. Germline V lookup: CDR1 MNHNS, CDR2 SASEGT. CDR3 bases: TGTGCCAGCAGTGTCGGTTCGGGAGTGGGTACCGGGGAGCTGTTTTTT. Translated, it gives CASSVGSGVGTGELFF.

This clone was seen just once. V usage is TRBV2 and J usage is TRBJ2-7; D uncertain. The CDR3 loop spans 15 amino acids. With 1 base removed from V and 2 bases from J, the gap between germline ends came to 12 bases. Germline V gene lookup returns CDR1 SNHLY and CDR2 FYNNEI. The CDR3 nucleotides read TGTGCCAGCAGTGAAGGGCAGTACCTTCCCTACGAGCAGTACTTC. Amino acid sequence: CASSEGQYLPYEQYF.

The V and J genes are TRBV19 and TRBJ2-5; 8 nucleotides agree with TRBD1. CDR3 length equals 14 residues. The germline CDR1 and CDR2 sequences are LNHDA and SQIVND (reference sequence). V was clipped by 4 bases and J by 5 bases; unmatched bases: 6. The CDR3 DNA is TGTGCCAGTAGTACTACAGGGGGTGGGGAGACCCAGTACTTC. Protein product: CASSTTGGGETQYF.

The chain is built from TRBV11-2 and TRBJ1-3; 8 bases agree with TRBD1. Germline-derived CDR1 and CDR2 are SGHAT and FQNNGV. V was clipped by 6 bases and J by 0 bases; unmatched bases: 4. This CDR3 has 15 residues. The CDR3 here is CASRRTGLSGNTIYF. The CDR3 coding sequence is TGTGCCAGCAGGAGGACAGGGCTCTCTGGAAACACCATATATTTT.

The chain employs TRBV11-2 and TRBJ2-5, with a weak D call TRBD1 (6 bases). Germline CDR1 SGHAT, CDR2 FQNNGV. V dropped 5 bases and J dropped 4 bases, with 23 bases sitting between them. The CDR3 totals 17 residues. CDR3 in DNA: TGTGCCAGCAGCCTCCCTGGGGGCAGGGACGGGGTAGAGACCCAGTACTTC. Its protein is CASSLPGGRDGVETQYF. The whole variable domain, filled in from reference TRBV11-2 and TRBJ2-5, reads EAGVAQSPRYKIIEKRQSVAFWCNPISGHATLYWYQQILGQGPKLLIQFQNNGVVDDSQLPKDRFSAERLKGVDSTLKIQPAKLEDSAVYLCASSLPGGRDGVETQYFGPGTRLLVL.